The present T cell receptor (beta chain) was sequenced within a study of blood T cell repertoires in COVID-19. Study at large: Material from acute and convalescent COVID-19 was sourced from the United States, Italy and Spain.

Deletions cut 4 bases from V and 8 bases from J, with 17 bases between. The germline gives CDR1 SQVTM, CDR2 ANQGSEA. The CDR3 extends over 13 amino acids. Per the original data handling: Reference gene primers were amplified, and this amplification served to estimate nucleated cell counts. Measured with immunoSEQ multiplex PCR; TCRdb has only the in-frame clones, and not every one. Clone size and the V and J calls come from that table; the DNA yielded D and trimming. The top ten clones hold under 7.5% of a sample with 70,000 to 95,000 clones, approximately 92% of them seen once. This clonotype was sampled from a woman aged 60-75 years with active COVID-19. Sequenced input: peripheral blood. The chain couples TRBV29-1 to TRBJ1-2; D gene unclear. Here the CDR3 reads CSVGKEGKGGYTF. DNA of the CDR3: TGCAGCGTTGGAAAGGAGGGTAAGGGCGGCTACACCTTC. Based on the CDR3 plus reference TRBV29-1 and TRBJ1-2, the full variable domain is SAVISQKPSRDICQRGTSLTIQCQVDSQVTMMFWYRQQPGQSLTLIATANQGSEATYESGFVIDKFPISRPNLTFSTLTVSNMSPEDSSIYLCSVGKEGKGGYTFGSGTRLTVV.